Each of the 10 T cell receptor beta chains below was sequenced from the same sample in a study of OX40 agonist ivuxolimab in advanced cancers. Library preparation was by the immunoSEQ multiplex PCR assay. TCRdb limited this immuneACCESS table to in-frame rearrangements with V and J called. A share of clones is missing; checked studies link under half to unresolved V genes, and the rest is unexplained. This sample lists fewer than 30,000 clones; 85% to 90% were detected once. The top ten hold 48% of the sample. The sample here was CD4+ or CD8+ T cells sorted from blood, taken in a trial of the OX40 agonist ivuxolimab. The receptors derive from an adult with an advanced solid tumor such as melanoma, head and neck, liver or kidney cancer.

The chain uses TRBV11-2 and TRBJ2-7, with a possible D match to TRBD1 (5 bases). This CDR3 has 15 residues. Per germline, CDR1 SGHAT and CDR2 FQNNGV. V was clipped by 5 bases and J by 0 bases, with 14 bases between them. The CDR3 nucleotides are TGTGCCAGCAGCCCGGACATCCTGCCCTCCTACGAGCAGTACTTC. Translated: CASSPDILPSYEQYF.

In its sample, this clone was seen many times. The chain combines TRBV28 with TRBJ2-3; 10 nucleotides align to TRBD2. Germline loops: CDR1 MDHEN, CDR2 SYDVKM. The CDR3 extends over 14 amino acids. Trimming removed 5 bases from V and 3 bases from J; junction bases left unmatched: 2. CDR3 coding DNA: TGTGCCAGCAGTGGACTAGCGGCTACAGATACGCAGTATTTT. It codes for CASSGLAATDTQYF.

This sequence joins TRBV5-4 and TRBJ1-4, with D possibly TRBD1 on 6 matching bases. This CDR3 spans 15 amino acids. Germline loops: CDR1 SGHNT, CDR2 YYREEE (reference sequence). Trimming removed 4 bases from V and 7 bases from J, with 17 bases in between. Written as DNA, the CDR3 is TGTGCCAGCAGCCACTGGACAGTCGGTGTTGAAAAACTGTTTTTT. It yields the protein CASSHWTVGVEKLFF.

The chain links TRBV6-1 to TRBJ2-1, with D possibly TRBD1 on 5 matching bases. The V end lost 3 bases, the J end lost 5 bases, and 14 bases lay between the germline ends. The CDR3 contains 15 residues. The V gene's germline CDR1 is MNHNS and CDR2 SASEGT. DNA for the CDR3: TGTGCCAGCAGTGAGGGGCCGTTACTTAACAATGAGCAGTTCTTC. This codes for CASSEGPLLNNEQFF.

The chain recombines TRBV6-5 with TRBJ2-7; D gene unclear. Germline assignment: CDR1 MNHEY and CDR2 SVGAGI. V shed 5 bases and J shed 5 bases, with 13 bases lying between them. This CDR3 is 13 amino acids long. This CDR3 reads CASSKFISHEQYF. CDR3 in DNA: TGTGCCAGCAGTAAATTTATTAGCCACGAGCAGTACTTC.

The chain links TRBV10-2 to TRBJ1-1; TRBD1 is a possible D gene (6 bases). Germline values: CDR1 WSHSY, CDR2 SAAADI. The CDR3 extends over 15 amino acids. The ends were cut back, 0 bases at V and 4 bases at J, with 12 bases in the middle. This chain's CDR3 is CASSESNGGRTEAFF. The CDR3 DNA reads TGCGCCAGCAGTGAGTCGAATGGGGGCCGCACTGAAGCTTTCTTT.

The gene calls are TRBV9 and TRBJ2-5; 10 nucleotides match TRBD1. The ends lost 4 bases at V and 3 bases at J; junction bases unmatched: 9. The CDR3 is 16 residues long. In germline, CDR1 is SGDLS, CDR2 YYNGEE. CDR3 amino acids: CASSYLTGGAEETQYF. The CDR3 region has the DNA TGTGCCAGCAGCTACCTGACAGGGGGCGCGGAAGAGACCCAGTACTTC.

The CDR3 is CASSLHGQETQYF. The DNA of the CDR3 is TGTGCCAGCAGTTTACACGGCCAAGAGACCCAGTACTTC. This chain uses TRBV27 with TRBJ2-5; D gene ambiguous. Per germline, CDR1 MNHEY and CDR2 SMNVEV (reference sequence). The germline V and J ends were trimmed by 2 bases and 1 base, with 5 bases remaining between them. The CDR3 is 13 amino acids.

V and J are TRBV6-6 and TRBJ1-5, with D maybe TRBD1 (6 bases). The CDR3 sequence is 14 residues long. The V gene's germline CDR1 is MNHNY and CDR2 SVGAGI (reference sequence). Trimming pared 3 bases from V and 6 bases from J, leaving 12 bases between. The CDR3 loop is CASSYGTTGQPQHF. CDR3 sequence (DNA): TGTGCCAGCAGTTATGGGACAACGGGTCAGCCCCAGCATTTT.

Judged by abundance, this clone is medium-sized. This chain joins TRBV11-3 and TRBJ2-7; D remains unclear. The germline V gene has CDR1 SGHNT and CDR2 YENEEA. The germline V and J ends were trimmed by 1 base and 2 bases, with 3 bases remaining between them. There are 12 residues in the CDR3. CDR3 residues: CASSLGTYEQYF. For the CDR3, the DNA is TGTGCCAGCAGCTTAGGAACCTACGAGCAGTACTTC. Supplemented by reference TRBV11-3 and TRBJ2-7, the full variable domain reads EAGVVQSPRYKIIEKKQPVAFWCNPISGHNTLYWYLQNLGQGPELLIRYENEEAVDDSQLPKDRFSAERLKGVDSTLKIQPAELGDSAVYLCASSLGTYEQYFGPGTRLTVT.